The T cell receptor beta chain described here comes from a study of shared clonotypes between healthy human individuals. Clones were read by immunoSEQ multiplex PCR, and TCRdb kept only the in-frame ones, dropping some. Among millions of clones listed, more than 90% were seen once. Trimming took off 5 bases at V and 1 base at J, with 14 bases between the two ends. CDR1 is MNHNY, CDR2 SVGAGI, per germline (reference sequence). This CDR3 comprises 15 residues. This TCR was recovered from a man aged 18 to 30 in good health. The sequenced material came from naive CD4+ T cells sorted from blood. The subset: CD45RA+ positively selected. The chain links TRBV6-6 to TRBJ1-2; D is ambiguous. The CDR3 loop reads CASSPGRGINYGYTF. The CDR3 DNA reads TGTGCCAGCAGTCCGGGCCGGGGTATTAACTATGGCTACACCTTC.